This T cell receptor beta chain was recovered during a study of OX40 agonist ivuxolimab in advanced cancers. Study-level results: Clonal expansion by week 6 occurred in CD4+ and CD8+ blood T cells (at 0.1 to 3.0 mg/kg). In CD8+ T cells, expanded clones were on average more numerous than in CD4+. Low normalized clonal expansion also occurred in some nonresponding patients.

On this clone: Its antigen is as yet unknown.

The length of the CDR3 is 11 residues. Germline V gives CDR1 WNHNN, CDR2 SYGVQD (reference sequence). Trimming left V 3 bases short and J 4 bases short, with 2 bases between. Some clones are missing from TCRdb's copy, which holds only in-frame ones; the method was immunoSEQ multiplex PCR. The profile shows about 36,000 clones, around 77% of them singletons. This chain connects TRBV10-1 to TRBJ2-3; D is ambiguous. This sequence was found in an adult with an advanced solid tumor such as melanoma, head and neck, liver or kidney cancer. Source: CD4+ or CD8+ T cells sorted from blood, taken in a trial of the OX40 agonist ivuxolimab. CDR3 loop: CASSDADTQYF. CDR3 in DNA: TGCGCCAGCAGTGATGCAGATACGCAGTATTTT.